This passage covers 21 T cell receptor beta chains from one sample sequenced in a study of blood T cell repertoires in COVID-19. Only in-frame clones appear in the TCRdb table, and some are missing; sequencing was by immunoSEQ multiplex PCR. The sample holds under 150,000 clones; over 70% are singletons and the top ten take roughly 2.5%. The sequenced sample was peripheral blood. Source of these receptors: a man between 50 and 59 years old with active COVID-19.

The chain links TRBV11-2 to TRBJ2-7, with TRBD2 identical over 10 bases. With V trimmed by 5 bases and J by 9 bases, 13 bases remained unmatched. Germline V gene lookup returns CDR1 SGHAT and CDR2 FQNNGV. The CDR3 length is 15 residues. The CDR3 DNA follows: TGTGCCAGCAGCCCCTCCAGCGGGGGGGCGGGCTGGCAGTACTTC. This sequence encodes CASSPSSGGAGWQYF. Complete variable domain (other parts from reference TRBV11-2 and TRBJ2-7): EAGVAQSPRYKIIEKRQSVAFWCNPISGHATLYWYQQILGQGPKLLIQFQNNGVVDDSQLPKDRFSAERLKGVDSTLKIQPAKLEDSAVYLCASSPSSGGAGWQYFGPGTRLTVT.

This chain uses TRBV11-3 with TRBJ1-1, with TRBD1 matching over 10 bases. V was pared by 6 bases and J by 5 bases, with 9 bases of the junction left unmatched. Germline V gives CDR1 SGHNT, CDR2 YENEEA. This CDR3 has 15 residues. The CDR3 is CASSLTGQGNTEAFF. In DNA, the CDR3 is TGTGCCAGCAGTTTAACGGGACAGGGGAATACTGAAGCTTTCTTT.

The sample holds a few counts of this clone. The chain is built from TRBV9 and TRBJ1-1; weak D call: TRBD1 (6 bases). This CDR3 is 17 amino acids long. V lost 3 bases and J lost 1, with 19 bases in between. CDR1 is SGDLS, CDR2 YYNGEE, per germline. CDR3 nucleotide sequence: TGTGCCAGCAGCGCGGTCCGGGACACGGCCTCGAACACTGAAGCTTTCTTT. Translated: CASSAVRDTASNTEAFF.

This clone appeared a few times. J is TRBJ1-6 and V is TRBV29-1; 10 positions agree with TRBD1. The V gene's germline CDR1 is SQVTM and CDR2 ANQGSEA. The CDR3 is 13 residues long. J gave up 7 bases and V 5 bases, and 2 bases lay outside the gene matches. The CDR3 DNA sequence: TGCAGCGTTAGGACAGGGGGGAATTCACCCCTCCACTTT. Amino acid sequence: CSVRTGGNSPLHF.

The chain carries TRBV6-5 and TRBJ2-2; 10 bases align to TRBD1. Germline V CDR1 and CDR2: MNHEY, SVGAGI. The CDR3 totals 15 residues. Trimming removed 2 bases from V and 6 bases from J; junction bases left unmatched: 3. DNA of the CDR3: TGTGCCAGCAGTTACGACAGGGGGCTCTCCGGGGAGCTGTTTTTT. Translating gives CASSYDRGLSGELFF.

The rearrangement joins TRBV7-9 to TRBJ1-5; 8 bases are shared with TRBD1. This CDR3 is 14 amino acids long. CDR1 and CDR2 from the germline V gene are SEHNR and FQNEAQ (reference sequence). Trimming took 4 bases from V and 2 from J; bases not matched to a gene: 1. CDR3 protein: CASSSGQGNQPQHF. CDR3 sequence (DNA): TGTGCCAGCAGCTCGGGACAGGGCAATCAGCCCCAGCATTTT. The full variable domain, its missing parts supplied by reference TRBV7-9 and TRBJ1-5, is DTGVSQNPRHKITKRGQNVTFRCDPISEHNRLYWYRQTLGQGPEFLTYFQNEAQLEKSRLLSDRFSAERPKGSFSTLEIQRTEQGDSAMYLCASSSGQGNQPQHFGDGTRLSIL.

The chain is built from TRBV7-2 and TRBJ1-2; D remains unclear. Looked up from germline, CDR1 is SGHTA and CDR2 is FQGNSA. The CDR3 runs to 13 residues. Trimming stripped 5 bases from V and 7 bases from J, with 14 bases between. The DNA of the CDR3 is TGTGCCAGCAGCACCCGGAGAGGATCTGGCTACACCTTC. It specifies CASSTRRGSGYTF.

The rearrangement uses TRBV19 and TRBJ2-2; 9 bases are shared with TRBD1. The germline V gene has CDR1 LNHDA and CDR2 SQIVND (reference sequence). V shed 7 bases, J shed 7 bases, and the junction held 4 bases outside the gene matches. The CDR3 length is 13 residues. The CDR3 region has the DNA TGTGCCAGTACCAACAGGGGGCACGGGGAGCTGTTTTTT. Protein product: CASTNRGHGELFF.

This rearrangement joins TRBV7-9 to TRBJ1-1; tentative D call: TRBD1 (6 bases). Germline V gene sequence: CDR1 SEHNR, CDR2 FQNEAQ (reference sequence). V was shortened by 5 bases and J by 1 base, with 14 bases between the two germline ends. The CDR3 loop spans 15 amino acids. The CDR3 region is CASSPGVGRNTEAFF. The CDR3 nucleotides are TGTGCCAGCAGCCCAGGGGTGGGGCGGAACACTGAAGCTTTCTTT.

The rearrangement joins TRBV7-9 to TRBJ1-2; the D gene is possibly TRBD1 (6 bases). Germline V gene sequence: CDR1 SEHNR, CDR2 FQNEAQ (reference sequence). Trimming cost V 3 bases and J 8 bases, with 10 bases left between them. This CDR3 comprises 12 residues. The CDR3 DNA reads TGTGCCAGCAGCTTCCCACAGGGAGGCTACACCTTC. Translated: CASSFPQGGYTF.

This chain joins TRBV12-1 and TRBJ2-5; the table's D call of TRBD2 was not tested on the DNA. TRBV12-1 is termed a pseudogene. The CDR3 totals 14 residues. In nucleotides, the CDR3 is TGTGCCAGCAGCAAGACTAGCAGACAAGAGACCCAGTACTTC. Translating it yields CASSKTSRQETQYF.

The chain combines TRBV4-2 with TRBJ2-7, with D unclear. V was shortened by 5 bases and J by 5 bases, with 13 bases between the two germline ends. Germline CDR1 is LGHNA and CDR2 is YNFKEQ. The CDR3 length is 13 residues. Here the CDR3 reads CASSARPRDEQYF. Written as DNA, the CDR3 is TGTGCCAGCAGCGCCCGCCCCCGGGACGAGCAGTACTTC.

This clone was counted once. The chain is built from TRBV6-4 and TRBJ2-1; 7 bases are a match to TRBD1. Germline V CDR1 and CDR2: MRHNA, SNTAGT. The CDR3 sequence is 15 residues long. V dropped 0 bases and J dropped 8; count of bases not matched to a gene: 7. The CDR3: CASSDSTGTAHEQFF. The CDR3 region has the DNA TGTGCCAGCAGTGACTCTACCGGGACAGCCCATGAGCAGTTCTTC.

The chain carries TRBV19 and TRBJ1-2, with TRBD1 matching 12 bases. The CDR3 contains 15 residues. The germline gives CDR1 LNHDA, CDR2 SQIVND (reference sequence). After removal of 4 bases from V and 2 bases from J, the junction contained 2 bases not matched to a gene. The CDR3 nucleotides are TGTGCCAGTAGTAGGGACAGGGGGCACAACTATGGCTACACCTTC. It is translated as CASSRDRGHNYGYTF.

This clone was seen just once. The chain employs TRBV4-2 and TRBJ2-5, with 9 positions matching TRBD2. The CDR3 is 15 residues long. CDR1 is LGHNA, CDR2 YNFKEQ, per germline. V trimming: 0 bases; J trimming: 5 bases; junction bases outside the gene matches: 4. This CDR3 reads CASSQDGAGGETQYF. Here the CDR3 DNA reads TGTGCCAGCAGCCAAGATGGGGCGGGGGGGGAGACCCAGTACTTC.

The chain is built from TRBV12-3 or TRBV12-4 and TRBJ2-5; D is unresolved. Trimming removed 6 bases from V and 2 bases from J, with 10 bases in between. The CDR3 spans 13 residues. The CDR3: CASSPHLQETQYF. CDR3 nucleotide sequence: TGTGCCAGCAGCCCCCACTTGCAAGAGACCCAGTACTTC.

This chain uses TRBV5-6 with TRBJ1-1; 7 bases align to TRBD1. The CDR3 spans 15 residues. Germline CDR1 SGHDT, CDR2 YYEEEE. J lost 0 bases, V lost 2 bases, and 4 bases had no gene match. CDR3 region: CASSFGQVMNTEAFF. CDR3 coding DNA: TGTGCCAGCAGCTTCGGACAGGTCATGAACACTGAAGCTTTCTTT. The full variable domain, with the rest looked up from reference TRBV5-6 and TRBJ1-1, is DAGVTQSPTHLIKTRGQQVTLRCSPKSGHDTVSWYQQALGQGPQFIFQYYEEEERQRGNFPDRFSGHQFPNYSSELNVNALLLGDSALYLCASSFGQVMNTEAFFGQGTRLTVV.

This chain uses TRBV10-3 with TRBJ2-3, with D perhaps TRBD1 (6 bases). CDR3 length equals 13 residues. V lost 9 bases to trimming and J lost 0 bases, with 10 bases between them. The germline V gene has CDR1 ENHRY and CDR2 SYGVKD. The CDR3 spells CAIRDTSTDTQYF. In DNA form, the CDR3 reads TGTGCCATTCGGGACACTAGCACAGATACGCAGTATTTT.

This chain uses TRBV3-1 (or the pseudogene TRBV3-2) with TRBJ2-7; 8 nucleotides line up with TRBD1. Germline CDR1 is LGHDT and CDR2 is YNNKEL (reference sequence). V shed 4 bases and J 3 bases; nucleotides not matched to a gene: 17. CDR3 length: 18 amino acids. The CDR3: CASSPGGQEILGYYEQYF. The CDR3 nucleotides are TGTGCCAGCAGCCCAGGGGGACAGGAGATCCTGGGGTACTACGAGCAGTACTTC.

This clone occurred once. The chain couples TRBV2 to TRBJ1-5, with D uncertain. V lost 5 bases, J lost 11 bases, and 10 bases lay in between. CDR3 length: 11 residues. CDR1 is SNHLY and CDR2 is FYNNEI in the germline V gene. CDR3 bases: TGTGCCAGCAGTCCCGGGGAAACCCAGCATTTT. This codes for CASSPGETQHF.

This clone was counted only a few times. The chain joins TRBV7-8 to TRBJ1-6, with 9 bases identical to TRBD1. CDR1 is SGHVS, CDR2 FQNEAQ, per germline. Losses at the gene ends were 8 bases for V and 5 bases for J; bases not matched to a gene: 1. CDR3 size: 13 residues. CDR3 in DNA: TGTGCCAGCCGGGACAGGGATAATTCACCCCTCCACTTT. Encoded protein: CASRDRDNSPLHF.